This paragraph covers one TCR beta chain sequence. Its specificity is not known. This CDR3 comprises 15 residues. V trimming: 3 bases; J trimming: 3 bases; junction bases outside the gene matches: 7. The germline V gene has CDR1 KGHSH and CDR2 LQKENI. The data stem from a study of shared clonotypes between healthy human individuals. The study, taken as a whole, reports: Naive subsets tended to show greater estimated richness than memory subsets. Incomplete sequencing of sorted subsets was indicated by rarefaction despite large depth. In contrast to clonotypes shared by all four donors, non-shared clonotypes had lower generation probabilities.

Produced via immunoSEQ multiplex PCR; TCRdb's table is partial and in-frame only. The sample has 2 million or so clones, over 85% seen once. The sequence derives from a man aged 18-30 years in good health. V is TRBV18 and J is TRBJ2-7, with TRBD1 identical over 8 bases. The sample comprised naive CD4+ T cells sorted from blood. Subset in this sample: CD45RA+ positively selected. CDR3 in amino acids: CASSPTGQEGYEQYF. The CDR3 DNA reads as TGTGCCAGCTCACCCACGGGACAGGAAGGCTACGAGCAGTACTTC.